Listed here are 11 T cell receptor beta chains from one sample, sequenced in a study of molecular identifiers for immune sequencing clone quantification. One entry per CDR3 protein results from TCRdb running MiXCR on the PCR reads. Among 85,000 to 100,000 distinct CDR3 sequences, 20% to 25% were seen once, and the ten largest hold 0.94%. Input material: naive CD8+ T cells from blood, with Jurkat cell RNA spiked in. Described subset: FACS-sorted CD8+CD4-CCR7+CD45RA+ naive T cells. The receptor source for this set is a human donor in good health. Some libraries in this study had Jurkat cell RNA spiked in.

This clonotype showed up just a few times. Here the CDR3 DNA reads TGTGCCAGCAGTTTAGCCCCAGATTCCTACAATGAGCAGTTCTTC. This codes for CASSLAPDSYNEQFF. The genes are TRBV12-3 or TRBV12-4 and TRBJ2-1; D uncertain. Trimming removed 0 bases at V and 1 base at J, with 7 bases between. The CDR3 is 15 amino acids.

This clonotype was found once. Given a much more abundant clone one base away, this may be a read error. This chain uses TRBV7-9 with TRBJ2-3; 10 bases fit TRBD2. Unmatched junction bases numbered 3, after V lost 2 bases and J lost 4 bases. CDR3 length: 15 amino acids. Germline V gene lookup returns CDR1 SEHNR and CDR2 FQNEAQ (reference sequence). The CDR3 is CASSLSSGSSDTQYF. CDR3 coding DNA: TGTGCCAGCAGCTTATCTAGCGGGAGCTCAGATACGCAGTATTTT.

This clonotype was counted at least ten times. This sequence joins TRBV12-3 or TRBV12-4 and TRBJ2-6; D not certain. The V end was cut by 6 bases, the J end by 0 bases, with 15 bases between. This CDR3 contains 17 residues. In DNA, the CDR3 is TGTGCCAGCAGCCCTATGACCATATCCTCTGGGGCCAACGTCCTGACTTTC. It yields the protein CASSPMTISSGANVLTF.

Comment on this clonotype: Since a much larger clone is just one base distant, this may be a read error. J is TRBJ2-3 and V is TRBV4-1; 7 bases align to TRBD2. Germline V gene data show CDR1 as MGHRA and CDR2 as YSYEKL. The CDR3 length is 16 residues. The CDR3: CASSPYSSGATDTRYF. CDR3 in DNA: TGCGCCAGCAGCCCTTACTCTAGCGGTGCCACAGATACGCGGTATTTT.

J is TRBJ2-1 and V is TRBV7-2; the D gene is possibly TRBD2 (6 bases). The CDR3 extends over 16 amino acids. Germline V gene data show CDR1 as SGHTA and CDR2 as FQGNSA. The germline V and J ends were trimmed by 1 base and 5 bases, with 15 bases remaining between them. The CDR3 DNA sequence: TGTGCCAGCAGCTTAGGTTCGGGGGTGATTAACAATGAGCAGTTCTTC. It encodes CASSLGSGVINNEQFF.

This chain links TRBV6-9 with TRBJ2-5; 9 bases align to TRBD1. CDR3 length equals 17 residues. CDR1 and CDR2 from the germline V gene are MNHGY and SVAAGI. Trimming removed 0 bases from V and 0 bases from J; junction bases left unmatched: 5. The CDR3 sequence is CASSYSPTGGYQETQYF. CDR3 DNA: TGTGCCAGCAGTTATTCGCCGACAGGGGGTTACCAAGAGACCCAGTACTTC.

Concerning this clonotype itself: Just one base apart from a much larger clone, this may be a read error. The chain has TRBV13 and TRBJ2-3, with D unclear. Deletions cut 1 base from V and 4 bases from J, with 12 bases between. This CDR3 comprises 15 residues. Germline CDR1 and CDR2: PRHDT and FYEKMQ (reference sequence). In nucleotides, the CDR3 is TGTGCCAGCAGCTTAGAAATCAGGAACCCAGATACGCAGTATTTT. Translated, it gives CASSLEIRNPDTQYF.

This clonotype was counted between two and nine times. This chain uses TRBV4-1 with TRBJ2-3; TRBD2 is a possible D gene (5 bases). Germline V gene lookup returns CDR1 MGHRA and CDR2 YSYEKL. Trimming left V 2 bases short and J 3 bases short, with 21 bases between. This CDR3 spans 18 amino acids. The CDR3 region is CASSQRVLREPGTDTQYF. The CDR3 nucleotides are TGCGCCAGCAGCCAACGAGTTCTCCGGGAACCGGGTACAGATACGCAGTATTTT.

This clonotype was recorded at least ten times. The rearrangement links TRBV27 to TRBJ1-1; D remains unclear. Per the germline V gene, CDR1 is MNHEY and CDR2 is SMNVEV (reference sequence). V was trimmed by 8 bases and J by 7 bases, leaving 11 bases between them. The length of the CDR3 is 11 residues. The CDR3 protein is CASGHSLEAFF. In DNA, the CDR3 is TGTGCCAGCGGGCATTCCCTTGAAGCTTTCTTT.

Concerning this clonotype itself: Just one base apart from a much larger clone, this may be a read error. The chain uses TRBV20-1 and TRBJ2-7; TRBD1 might be the D (6 bases). There are 13 residues in the CDR3. Per the germline V gene, CDR1 is DFQATT and CDR2 is SNEGSKA (reference sequence). The CDR3: CSASSDSSYERYF. CDR3 DNA: TGCAGTGCTTCTTCGGACAGCTCCTACGAGCGGTACTTC.

V is TRBV7-9 and J is TRBJ2-1, with 9 bases that match TRBD1. J was trimmed by 9 bases and V by 7 bases; bases with no gene match: 10. Germline V gene sequence: CDR1 SEHNR, CDR2 FQNEAQ (reference sequence). This CDR3 has 14 amino acids. The CDR3 DNA reads as TGTGCCAGCACCCCGGGACAGGGTAGCGGTGAGCAGTTCTTC. Encoded protein: CASTPGQGSGEQFF.